This T cell receptor beta chain comes out of a study of post-analysis software for immune sequencing data. Study-wide points: The study found TRBV5-6, TRBV5-1 and TRBV20-1 among five or six TRBV segments more frequent in patients than controls.

This clonotype was seen a few times. The antigen remains unidentified. Trimming pared 2 bases from V and 6 bases from J, leaving 13 bases between. CDR3 size: 14 residues. Germline CDR1 reads SGHAT; CDR2 reads FQNNGV. The TCR beta cDNA libraries carried unique molecular identifiers. A single record per CDR3 protein comes from TCRdb applying MiXCR to the PCR reads. The sample contains a few hundred thousand distinct CDR3 sequences, roughly 38% of which appear only once. This sequence joins TRBV11-2 and TRBJ1-1, with a tentative D call TRBD1 (5 bases). The sequence was collected from a girl aged 10-17 years with multiple sclerosis. Sequencing used blood. Here the CDR3 reads CASSLTPGTAEAFF. The CDR3 DNA reads as TGTGCCAGCAGCTTAACCCCTGGGACGGCTGAAGCTTTCTTT.